The 18 T cell receptor beta chains below were found in one sample sequenced in a study of human T cells and chemical hapten exposure. TCRdb reanalysed the RACE reads using MiXCR and keeps one entry per CDR3 protein. In the table there are about 78,000 distinct CDR3 sequences, 7.5% to 9.5% of which are singletons. Noted time point: patch test 2, 6 weeks after DPC sensitization. Treatment defined: therapeutic diphenylcyclopropenone sensitization with weekly scalp DPC. The source was whole blood, collected in connection with sensitization to the hapten diphenylcyclopropenone (DPC). The receptors stem from a woman aged 50 to 60 with alopecia areata. Some clones in this sample may be carry-over from other donors' samples.

In DNA form, the CDR3 reads TGCAGTGCTAGATCGTTAGGGGCAGATGAGCAGTTCTTC. This sequence encodes CSARSLGADEQFF. The chain combines TRBV20-1 with TRBJ2-1, with D possibly matching TRBD1 (5 bases). Germline V gene sequence: CDR1 DFQATT, CDR2 SNEGSKA (reference sequence). The V gene lost 2 bases and the J gene lost 8 bases, with 13 bases spanning the gap. The CDR3 extends over 13 amino acids.

The chain has TRBV6-2 or TRBV6-3 and TRBJ1-6; D is unresolved. CDR1 MNHEY and CDR2 SVGEGT come from the germline V gene. Trimming left V 6 bases short and J 2 bases short, with 5 bases between. This CDR3 comprises 13 residues. The DNA for the CDR3 is TGTGCCAGCAGACAAACCTATAATTCACCCCTCCACTTT. It translates to CASRQTYNSPLHF.

The chain employs TRBV25-1 and TRBJ1-1, with unresolved D. Germline CDR1 MGHDK, CDR2 SYGVNS. V was shortened by 4 bases and J by 3 bases, with 3 bases between the two germline ends. The CDR3 runs to 11 residues. DNA of the CDR3: TGTGCCAGCAGTGTCCACACTGAAGCTTTCTTT. Translated, it gives CASSVHTEAFF.

This clonotype came up a few times. V gene TRBV28 combines with J gene TRBJ2-7; no clear D. Germline values: CDR1 MDHEN, CDR2 SYDVKM. CDR3 size: 12 residues. With 3 bases removed from V and 7 bases from J, the gap between germline ends came to 10 bases. CDR3 DNA sequence: TGTGCCAGCAGTTTTCCCTATGGTGAGCAGTACTTC. Translation: CASSFPYGEQYF.

DNA for the CDR3: TGTGCCAGCAGCTTAGATAGCACAGATACGCAGTATTTT. Translation: CASSLDSTDTQYF. The chain joins TRBV11-2 to TRBJ2-3, with unresolved D. The CDR3 consists of 13 residues. Germline values: CDR1 SGHAT, CDR2 FQNNGV. The V end lost 0 bases, the J end lost 0 bases, and 1 base lay between the germline ends.

This clonotype was seen just once. V and J are TRBV12-3 or TRBV12-4 and TRBJ2-5; perhaps TRBD1 as D (6 bases). This CDR3 spans 14 amino acids. Trimming took off 5 bases at V and 5 bases at J, with 15 bases between the two ends. CDR3 region: CASSNIHRDETQYF. In DNA, the CDR3 is TGTGCCAGCAGTAACATTCACAGGGACGAGACCCAGTACTTC.

This clonotype was observed at least ten times. The chain recombines TRBV29-1 with TRBJ2-5, with a possible D match to TRBD2 (6 bases). Germline loops: CDR1 SQVTM, CDR2 ANQGSEA. V was trimmed by 5 bases and J by 5 bases, leaving 15 bases between them. The CDR3 contains 13 residues. The CDR3 sequence: CSVILGGGETQYF. The CDR3 bases are TGCAGCGTTATCCTCGGGGGTGGCGAGACCCAGTACTTC.

This clonotype was seen more than once but under ten times. This chain links TRBV5-6 with TRBJ2-5, with unresolved D. The CDR3 contains 17 residues. Germline CDR1 SGHDT, CDR2 YYEEEE. Trimming cost V 4 bases and J 2 bases, with 21 bases left between them. The CDR3 reads CASSGSRASRFQETQYF. In DNA form, the CDR3 reads TGTGCCAGCAGCGGGTCACGGGCGTCAAGGTTTCAAGAGACCCAGTACTTC. Variable domain in full (rest from reference TRBV5-6 and TRBJ2-5): DAGVTQSPTHLIKTRGQQVTLRCSPKSGHDTVSWYQQALGQGPQFIFQYYEEEERQRGNFPDRFSGHQFPNYSSELNVNALLLGDSALYLCASSGSRASRFQETQYFGPGTRLLVL.

To note about this clonotype: At one end, the junction sequence differs from germline, possibly due to a read error. The CDR3 bases are TGCGCCAGCAGCTTTGGGCGGACTAGCGGGAGGCCTCGCTTC. It encodes CASSFGRTSGRPRF. The chain employs TRBV5-1 and TRBJ2-1, with 14 positions matching TRBD2. Germline assignment: CDR1 SGHRS and CDR2 YFSETQ. The CDR3 runs 14 residues. Full variable domain (remainder filled in from reference TRBV5-1 and TRBJ2-1): KAGVTQTPRYLIKTRGQQVTLSCSPISGHRSVSWYQQTPGQGLQFLFEYFSETQRNKGNFPGRFSGRQFSNSRSEMNVSTLELGDSALYLCASSFGRTSGRPRFGPGTRLTVL.

This chain joins TRBV5-1 and TRBJ2-7; 9 bases are shared with TRBD2. Trimming cost V 4 bases and J 3 bases; bases outside gene matches: 2. This CDR3 is built from 13 residues. Per germline, CDR1 SGHRS and CDR2 YFSETQ. CDR3 region: CASSGREGYEQYF. In nucleotides, the CDR3 is TGCGCCAGCAGCGGGCGGGAGGGCTACGAGCAGTACTTC. Based on the CDR3 plus reference TRBV5-1 and TRBJ2-7, the full variable domain is KAGVTQTPRYLIKTRGQQVTLSCSPISGHRSVSWYQQTPGQGLQFLFEYFSETQRNKGNFPGRFSGRQFSNSRSEMNVSTLELGDSALYLCASSGREGYEQYFGPGTRLTVT.

This sequence joins TRBV18 and TRBJ1-5, with D tentatively TRBD1 (6 bases). V gave up 2 bases and J gave up 3 bases, with 8 bases separating them. The CDR3 spans 14 residues. Germline CDR1 reads KGHSH; CDR2 reads LQKENI. CDR3 protein: CASSPGQLNQPQHF. DNA of the CDR3: TGTGCCAGCTCACCAGGACAGCTCAATCAGCCCCAGCATTTT.

V is TRBV29-1 and J is TRBJ2-2; D ambiguous. CDR1 SQVTM and CDR2 ANQGSEA come from the germline V gene. The V end was cut by 7 bases, the J end by 6 bases, with 9 bases between. The CDR3 is 11 residues long. The CDR3 bases are TGCAGCGGCGCAAGAGCCGGGGAGCTGTTTTTT. It specifies CSGARAGELFF.

This clonotype was found many times. V usage is TRBV29-1 and J usage is TRBJ1-2; a possible D gene is TRBD1 (5 bases). V was trimmed by 2 bases and J by 7 bases, leaving 11 bases between them. The CDR3 sequence is 12 residues long. Germline V gene lookup returns CDR1 SQVTM and CDR2 ANQGSEA. CDR3 sequence reads: CSVEWGVTGYTF. CDR3 nucleotides: TGCAGCGTTGAATGGGGGGTGACTGGCTACACCTTC. The variable domain in full, with the rest retrieved from reference TRBV29-1 and TRBJ1-2, is SAVISQKPSRDICQRGTSLTIQCQVDSQVTMMFWYRQQPGQSLTLIATANQGSEATYESGFVIDKFPISRPNLTFSTLTVSNMSPEDSSIYLCSVEWGVTGYTFGSGTRLTVV.

The chain recombines TRBV19 with TRBJ2-2; tentatively, D is TRBD1 (5 bases). V was pared by 6 bases and J by 8 bases, with 16 bases between. Per germline, CDR1 LNHDA and CDR2 SQIVND (reference sequence). This CDR3 region has 14 residues. The CDR3 bases are TGTGCCAGTAGCCTCGGACAATTCGGAGGGGAGCTGTTTTTT. Protein: CASSLGQFGGELFF.

The J gene is TRBJ1-1, the V gene TRBV20-1; 8 bases match TRBD1. The trim removed 6 bases at V and 3 bases at J, leaving 6 bases unmatched. The CDR3 is 13 residues long. Germline CDR1 and CDR2: DFQATT and SNEGSKA (reference sequence). The CDR3, as DNA: TGCAGTGCCTTGACAGGGGAGGACACTGAAGCTTTCTTT. It is translated as CSALTGEDTEAFF.

About this clonotype: A single base separates this from a much larger clone, so it may be a read error. The chain links TRBV6-2 or TRBV6-3 to TRBJ1-1; D call uncertain. The CDR3 has 14 amino acids. The germline CDR1 and CDR2 sequences are MNHEY and SVGEGT. The CDR3: CAGSNGNLNTEAFF. In DNA form, the CDR3 reads TGTGCCGGCAGTAACGGGAATCTGAACACTGAAGCTTTCTTT.

This clonotype was observed many times. The chain joins TRBV10-2 to TRBJ1-5; D ambiguous. The CDR3 spans 12 residues. The germline V gene has CDR1 WSHSY and CDR2 SAAADI. The V end lost 6 bases, the J end lost 4 bases, and 7 bases lay between the germline ends. CDR3 sequence: CASRDQNQPQHF. The DNA for the CDR3 is TGCGCCAGCAGGGATCAGAATCAGCCCCAGCATTTT.

This sequence joins TRBV13 and TRBJ2-3, with 11 positions matching TRBD2. The germline CDR1 and CDR2 sequences are PRHDT and FYEKMQ (reference sequence). Germline trimming cut 4 bases from V and 2 bases from J; bases unmatched to any gene: 11. The CDR3 is made up of 18 amino acids. The CDR3 is CASSSGTSGDTITDTQYF. CDR3 DNA sequence: TGTGCCAGCAGCTCCGGGACTAGCGGAGACACTATCACAGATACGCAGTATTTT.